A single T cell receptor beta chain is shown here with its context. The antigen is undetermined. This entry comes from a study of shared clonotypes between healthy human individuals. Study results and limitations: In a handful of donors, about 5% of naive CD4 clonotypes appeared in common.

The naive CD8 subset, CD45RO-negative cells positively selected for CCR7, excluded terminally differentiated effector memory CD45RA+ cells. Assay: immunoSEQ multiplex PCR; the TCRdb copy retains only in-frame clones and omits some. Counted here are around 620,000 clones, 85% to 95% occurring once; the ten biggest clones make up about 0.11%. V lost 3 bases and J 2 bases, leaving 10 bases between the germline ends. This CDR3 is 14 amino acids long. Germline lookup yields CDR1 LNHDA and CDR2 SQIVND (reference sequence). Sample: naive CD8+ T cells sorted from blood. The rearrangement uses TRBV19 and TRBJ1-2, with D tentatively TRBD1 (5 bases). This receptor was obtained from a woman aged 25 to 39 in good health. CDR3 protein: CASSIPAGNYGYTF. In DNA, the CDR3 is TGTGCCAGTAGTATCCCCGCAGGGAACTATGGCTACACCTTC.